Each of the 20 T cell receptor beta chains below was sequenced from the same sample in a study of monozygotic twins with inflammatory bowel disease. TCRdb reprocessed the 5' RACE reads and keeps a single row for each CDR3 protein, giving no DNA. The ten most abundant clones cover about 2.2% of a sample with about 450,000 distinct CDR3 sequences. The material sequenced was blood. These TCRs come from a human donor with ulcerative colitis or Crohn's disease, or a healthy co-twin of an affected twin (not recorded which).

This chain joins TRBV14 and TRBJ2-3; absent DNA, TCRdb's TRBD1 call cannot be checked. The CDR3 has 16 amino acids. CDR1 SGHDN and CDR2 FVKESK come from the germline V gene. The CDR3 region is CASSQGRQRGTDTQYF.

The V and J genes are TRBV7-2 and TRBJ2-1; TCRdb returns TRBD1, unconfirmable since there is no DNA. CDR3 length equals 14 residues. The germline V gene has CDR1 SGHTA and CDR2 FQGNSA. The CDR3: CASSMDRVDNEQFF.

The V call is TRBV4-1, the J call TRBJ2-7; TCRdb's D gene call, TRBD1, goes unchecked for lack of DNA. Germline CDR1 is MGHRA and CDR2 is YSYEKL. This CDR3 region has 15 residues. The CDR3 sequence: CASSLGQDTSYEQYF.

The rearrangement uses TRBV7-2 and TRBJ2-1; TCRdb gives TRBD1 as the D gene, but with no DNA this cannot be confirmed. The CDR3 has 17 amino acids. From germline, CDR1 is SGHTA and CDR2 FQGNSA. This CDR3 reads CASKGPGRGSSYNEQFF.

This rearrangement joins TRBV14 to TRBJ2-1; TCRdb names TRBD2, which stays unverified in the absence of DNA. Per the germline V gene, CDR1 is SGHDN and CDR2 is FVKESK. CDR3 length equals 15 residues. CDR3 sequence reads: CASSHQPGLAGEQFF.

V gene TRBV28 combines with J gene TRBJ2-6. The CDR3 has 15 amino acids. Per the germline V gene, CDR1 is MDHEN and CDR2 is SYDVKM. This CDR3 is CASSLGISGANVLTF.

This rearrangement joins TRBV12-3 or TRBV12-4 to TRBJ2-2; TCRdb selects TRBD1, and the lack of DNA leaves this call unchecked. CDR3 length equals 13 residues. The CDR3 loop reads CASSNRETGELFF.

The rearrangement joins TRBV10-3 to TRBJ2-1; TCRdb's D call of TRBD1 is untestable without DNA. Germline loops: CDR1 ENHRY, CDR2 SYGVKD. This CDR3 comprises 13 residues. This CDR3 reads CAITEDSINEQFF.

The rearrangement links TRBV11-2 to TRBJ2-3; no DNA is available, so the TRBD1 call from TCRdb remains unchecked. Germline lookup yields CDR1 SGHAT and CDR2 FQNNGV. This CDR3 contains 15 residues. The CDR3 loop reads CASSQPAGTTDTQYF.

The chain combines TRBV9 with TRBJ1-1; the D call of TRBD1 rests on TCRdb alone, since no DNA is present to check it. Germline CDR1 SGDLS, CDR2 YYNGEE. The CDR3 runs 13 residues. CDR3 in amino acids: CASSGRDDTEAFF.

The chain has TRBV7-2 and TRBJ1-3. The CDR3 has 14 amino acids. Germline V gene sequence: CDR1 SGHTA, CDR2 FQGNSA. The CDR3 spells CASRERTGGNTIYF.

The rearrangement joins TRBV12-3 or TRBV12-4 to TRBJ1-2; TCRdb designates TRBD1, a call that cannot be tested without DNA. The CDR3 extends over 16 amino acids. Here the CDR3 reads CASSLDRDRRYYGYTF.

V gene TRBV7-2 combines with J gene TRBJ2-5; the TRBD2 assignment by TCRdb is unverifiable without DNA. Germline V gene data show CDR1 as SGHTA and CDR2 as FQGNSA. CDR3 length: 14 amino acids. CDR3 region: CASSLSSVGETQYF.

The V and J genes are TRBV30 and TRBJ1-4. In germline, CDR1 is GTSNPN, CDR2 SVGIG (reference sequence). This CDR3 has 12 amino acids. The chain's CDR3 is CAWSVLEEKLFF.

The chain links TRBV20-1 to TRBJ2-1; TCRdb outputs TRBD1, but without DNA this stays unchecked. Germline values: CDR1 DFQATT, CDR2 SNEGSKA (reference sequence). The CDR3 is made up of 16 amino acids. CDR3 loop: CSATDVGVSSYNEQFF.

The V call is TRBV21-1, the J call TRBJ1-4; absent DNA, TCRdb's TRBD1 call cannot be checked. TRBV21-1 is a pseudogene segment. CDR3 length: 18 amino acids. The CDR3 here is CASSKRDKQGWTNEKLFF.

This CDR3 is CASSLEGADEQYF. The V and J genes are TRBV5-1 and TRBJ2-7; the D call from TCRdb, TRBD1, cannot be confirmed without DNA. The CDR3 contains 13 residues. Germline V gene lookup returns CDR1 SGHRS and CDR2 YFSETQ.

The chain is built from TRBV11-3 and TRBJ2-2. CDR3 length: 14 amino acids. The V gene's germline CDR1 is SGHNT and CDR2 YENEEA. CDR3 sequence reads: CASSQDPNTGELFF.

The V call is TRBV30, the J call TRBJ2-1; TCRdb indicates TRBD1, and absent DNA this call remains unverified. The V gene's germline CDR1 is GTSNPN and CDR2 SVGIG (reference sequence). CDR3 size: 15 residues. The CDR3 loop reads CAWSEGNPPYNEQFF.

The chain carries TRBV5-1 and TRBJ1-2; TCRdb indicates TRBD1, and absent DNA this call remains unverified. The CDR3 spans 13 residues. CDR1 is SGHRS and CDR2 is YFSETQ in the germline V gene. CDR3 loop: CASSSGQKYGYTF.